This T cell receptor (beta chain) was sequenced during a study of regulatory T cells in long-lasting Graves disease. Study at large: Positive TSH receptor antibodies alongside over 5 years of antithyroid drugs were what marked Graves' disease as persistent.

The CDR3 contains 15 residues. The V gene's germline CDR1 is LNHDA and CDR2 SQIVND (reference sequence). V was clipped by 6 bases and J by 1 base; unmatched bases: 4. With respect to this clonotype: Antigen: not known.

Findings and caveats of the study: Gene preferences differed: TRBV28, TRBJ1-2, TRBJ2-5 in persistent cases. A greater number of public clonotypes (2,741) was shared by persistent patients than by new patients (approximately 910). For persistent Graves' patients, TCR diversity was lower than for newly diagnosed ones.

The time point denotes: persistent/refractory GD, antithyroid drugs over 5 years with positive TRAb. PBMCs were the source of the RNA used for TCR sequencing. Construction of TCR beta libraries relied on iRepertoire HTBI primers and on Arm-PCR targeting CDR3 regions. TCRdb processed the multiplex PCR reads anew with MiXCR; each CDR3 protein has one entry. Among around 460,000 distinct CDR3 sequences listed, approximately 23% were seen once. This chain links TRBV19 with TRBJ2-2; TRBD1 aligns across 8 bases. Sequencing used peripheral blood mononuclear cells (PBMCs), obtained when the disease was refractory, from a patient treated with antithyroid drugs. The receptor was isolated from a female donor with Graves disease. This chain's CDR3 is CASRGQALNTGELFF. Written as DNA, the CDR3 is TGTGCCAGTAGGGGACAGGCACTGAACACCGGGGAGCTGTTTTTT.